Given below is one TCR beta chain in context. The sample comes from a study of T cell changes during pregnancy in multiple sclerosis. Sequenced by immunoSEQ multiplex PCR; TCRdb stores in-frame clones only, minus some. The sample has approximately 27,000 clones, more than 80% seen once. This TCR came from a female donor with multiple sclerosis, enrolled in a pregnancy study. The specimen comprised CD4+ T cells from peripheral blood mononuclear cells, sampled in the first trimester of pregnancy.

The CDR3 DNA is TGTGCCAGCAGCTTTATACAAGTCGCAGATACGCAGTATTTT. Its translation is CASSFIQVADTQYF. The genes are TRBV7-9 and TRBJ2-3, with D uncertain. Germline V lookup: CDR1 SEHNR, CDR2 FQNEAQ (reference sequence). The CDR3 sequence is 14 residues long. V was pared by 3 bases and J by 4 bases, with 11 bases between.